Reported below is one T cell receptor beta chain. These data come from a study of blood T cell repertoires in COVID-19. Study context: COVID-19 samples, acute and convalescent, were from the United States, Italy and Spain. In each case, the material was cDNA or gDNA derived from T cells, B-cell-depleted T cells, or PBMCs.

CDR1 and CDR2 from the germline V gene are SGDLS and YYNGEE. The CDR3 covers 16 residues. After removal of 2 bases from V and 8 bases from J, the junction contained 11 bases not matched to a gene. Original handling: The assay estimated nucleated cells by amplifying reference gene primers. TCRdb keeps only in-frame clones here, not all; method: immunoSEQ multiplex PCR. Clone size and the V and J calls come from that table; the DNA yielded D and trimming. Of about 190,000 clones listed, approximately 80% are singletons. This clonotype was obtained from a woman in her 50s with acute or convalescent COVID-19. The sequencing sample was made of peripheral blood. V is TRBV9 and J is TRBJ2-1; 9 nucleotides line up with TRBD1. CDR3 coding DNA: TGTGCCAGCAGCGTCTCCTGGGACAGGGAATTAGATGAGCAGTTCTTC. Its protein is CASSVSWDRELDEQFF.